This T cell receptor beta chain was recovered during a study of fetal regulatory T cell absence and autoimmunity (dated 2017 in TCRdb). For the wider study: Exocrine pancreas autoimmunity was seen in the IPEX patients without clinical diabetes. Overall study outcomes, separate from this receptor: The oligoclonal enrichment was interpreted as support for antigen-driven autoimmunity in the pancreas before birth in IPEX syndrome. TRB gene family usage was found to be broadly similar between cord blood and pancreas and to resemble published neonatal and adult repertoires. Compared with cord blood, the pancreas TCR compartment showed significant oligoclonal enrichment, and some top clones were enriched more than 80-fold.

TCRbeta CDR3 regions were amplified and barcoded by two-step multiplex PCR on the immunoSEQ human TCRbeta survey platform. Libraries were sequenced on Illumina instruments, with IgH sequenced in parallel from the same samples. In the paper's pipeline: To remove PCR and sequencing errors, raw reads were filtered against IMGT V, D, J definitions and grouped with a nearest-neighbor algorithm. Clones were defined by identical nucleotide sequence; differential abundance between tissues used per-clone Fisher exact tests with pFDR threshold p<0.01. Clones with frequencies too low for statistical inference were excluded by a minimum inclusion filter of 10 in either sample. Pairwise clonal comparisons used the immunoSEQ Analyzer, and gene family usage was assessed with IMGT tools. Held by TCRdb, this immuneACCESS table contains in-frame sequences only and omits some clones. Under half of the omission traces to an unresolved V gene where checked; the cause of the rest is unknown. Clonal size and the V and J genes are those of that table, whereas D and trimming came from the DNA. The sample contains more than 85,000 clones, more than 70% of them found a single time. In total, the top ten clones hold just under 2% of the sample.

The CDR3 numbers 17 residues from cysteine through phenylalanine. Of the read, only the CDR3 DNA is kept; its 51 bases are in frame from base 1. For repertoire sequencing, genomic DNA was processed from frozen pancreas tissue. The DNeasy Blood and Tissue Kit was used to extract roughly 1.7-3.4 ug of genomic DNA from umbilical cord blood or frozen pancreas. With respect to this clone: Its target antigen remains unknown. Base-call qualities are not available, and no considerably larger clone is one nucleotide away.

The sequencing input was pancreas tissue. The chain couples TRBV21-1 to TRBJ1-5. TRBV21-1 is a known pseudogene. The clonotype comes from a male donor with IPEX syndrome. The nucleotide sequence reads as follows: TGTGCCAGCAGCAAAGCTATGAGGCAATCGACCAATCAGCCCCAGCATTTT. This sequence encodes CASSKAMRQSTNQPQHF.